This entry lists 6 T cell receptor beta chains sequenced from one sample in a study of Graves' ophthalmopathy and Graves' hyperthyroidism. The study amplified TCR beta CDR3 regions using RNA transcripts. RT-PCR was first run with HTBI primers, then multiplex PCR in a second round. TCRdb re-called the multiplex PCR reads through MiXCR, storing one row per CDR3 protein. The sample lists roughly 480,000 distinct CDR3 sequences, under 15% occurring once. Sequencing input: blood. These TCRs come from a woman aged 25 to 39 with Graves' ophthalmopathy.

This clonotype was observed many times. V and J are TRBV5-1 and TRBJ1-6; 8 nucleotides agree with TRBD1. V lost 1 base and J lost 7; bases outside the gene matches: 10. Germline V gene sequence: CDR1 SGHRS, CDR2 YFSETQ. This CDR3 has 17 amino acids. CDR3 loop: CASSLNGQGRSNSPLHF. The CDR3 DNA reads as TGCGCCAGCAGCTTGAATGGACAGGGTAGATCGAATTCACCCCTCCACTTT.

This clonotype was detected a few times. One end of the junction does not line up with germline, which may come from a read error. The chain has TRBV5-1 and TRBJ2-7; a possible D gene is TRBD2 (5 bases). This CDR3 is built from 15 residues. Germline V lookup: CDR1 SGHRS, CDR2 YFSETQ. The CDR3 here is CASREGGGSSDEQYF. Here the CDR3 DNA reads TGCGCCAGCCGGGAAGGTGGAGGTTCCTCCGACGAGCAGTACTTC.

The gene calls are TRBV28 and TRBJ1-2; a weak D match, TRBD1 (5 bases). V lost 8 bases and J lost 2, with 12 bases in between. CDR1 is MDHEN, CDR2 SYDVKM, per germline. The CDR3 totals 13 residues. CDR3 DNA: TGTGCCAGCGGGGGACGGCTGAACTATGGCTACACCTTC. It codes for CASGGRLNYGYTF.

Regarding this clonotype: Since a much larger clone is just one base distant, this may be a read error. J is TRBJ2-7 and V is TRBV28; D remains unclear. Germline loops: CDR1 MDHEN, CDR2 SYDVKM. The CDR3 loop spans 12 amino acids. V lost 6 bases to trimming and J lost 12 bases, with 18 bases between them. The CDR3 loop reads CASRSSDTPWYF. As DNA, the CDR3 is TGTGCCAGCAGGTCTTCAGATACCCCTTGGTACTTC.

This clonotype has a count of ten or more. This chain uses TRBV11-2 with TRBJ1-6; D gene ambiguous. The V gene lost 1 base and the J gene lost 5 bases, with 6 bases spanning the gap. The CDR3 runs 14 residues. Germline values: CDR1 SGHAT, CDR2 FQNNGV. The CDR3 spells CASSLARHNSPLHF. CDR3 nucleotide sequence: TGTGCCAGCAGCTTAGCCCGGCATAATTCACCCCTCCACTTT. The complete variable domain, with remaining parts taken from reference TRBV11-2 and TRBJ1-6, reads EAGVAQSPRYKIIEKRQSVAFWCNPISGHATLYWYQQILGQGPKLLIQFQNNGVVDDSQLPKDRFSAERLKGVDSTLKIQPAKLEDSAVYLCASSLARHNSPLHFGNGTRLTVT.

This clonotype was recorded many times. This chain joins TRBV7-2 and TRBJ1-2, with 8 bases fitting TRBD1. The CDR3 covers 15 residues. V lost 1 base and J lost 4; bases outside the gene matches: 5. Germline assignment: CDR1 SGHTA and CDR2 FQGNSA. CDR3 sequence reads: CASSLVGGQGYGYTF. CDR3 DNA: TGTGCCAGCAGCTTAGTGGGAGGACAGGGCTATGGCTACACCTTC.